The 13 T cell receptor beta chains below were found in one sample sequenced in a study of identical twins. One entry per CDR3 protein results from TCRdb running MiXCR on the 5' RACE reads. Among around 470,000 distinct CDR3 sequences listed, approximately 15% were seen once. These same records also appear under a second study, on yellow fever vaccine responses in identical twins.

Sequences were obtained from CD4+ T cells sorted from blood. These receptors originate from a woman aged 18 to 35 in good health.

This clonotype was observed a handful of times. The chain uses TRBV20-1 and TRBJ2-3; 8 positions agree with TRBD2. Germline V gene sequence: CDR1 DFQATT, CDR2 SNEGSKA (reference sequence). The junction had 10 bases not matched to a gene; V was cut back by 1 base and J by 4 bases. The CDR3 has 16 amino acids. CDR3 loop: CSARGPRRGAPDTQYF. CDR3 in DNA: TGCAGTGCTAGAGGCCCCCGGCGGGGGGCCCCAGATACGCAGTATTTT.

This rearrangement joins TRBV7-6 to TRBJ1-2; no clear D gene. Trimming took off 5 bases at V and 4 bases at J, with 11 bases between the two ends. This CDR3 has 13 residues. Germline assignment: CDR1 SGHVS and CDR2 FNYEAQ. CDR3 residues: CASSPKDGYGYTF. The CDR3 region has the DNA TGTGCCAGCAGCCCAAAGGACGGCTATGGCTACACCTTC.

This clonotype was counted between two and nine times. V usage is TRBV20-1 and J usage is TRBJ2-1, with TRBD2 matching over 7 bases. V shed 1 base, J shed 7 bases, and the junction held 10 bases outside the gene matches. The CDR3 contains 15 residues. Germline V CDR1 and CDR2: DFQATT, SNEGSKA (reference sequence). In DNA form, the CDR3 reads TGCAGTGCTAGAGTTCCAGCGGGGCCGGGGAATGAGCAGTTCTTC. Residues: CSARVPAGPGNEQFF.

Written as DNA, the CDR3 is TGTGCCAGCAATCCACAGGGATCTGGAAACACCATATATTTT. Residues: CASNPQGSGNTIYF. This rearrangement joins TRBV14 to TRBJ1-3, with D perhaps TRBD1 (6 bases). The CDR3 is made up of 14 amino acids. The V end lost 7 bases, the J end lost 1 base, and 11 bases lay between the germline ends. Per germline, CDR1 SGHDN and CDR2 FVKESK.

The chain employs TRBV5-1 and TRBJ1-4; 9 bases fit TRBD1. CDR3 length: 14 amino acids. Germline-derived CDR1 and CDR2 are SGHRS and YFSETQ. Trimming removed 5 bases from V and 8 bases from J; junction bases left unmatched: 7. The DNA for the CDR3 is TGCGCCAGCAGACCGGGACAGGGTGACGAAAAACTGTTTTTT. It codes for CASRPGQGDEKLFF.

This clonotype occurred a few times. The CDR3 sequence is CASSPFDNEQFF. The CDR3 bases are TGTGCCAGCAGCCCCTTTGACAATGAGCAGTTCTTC. The chain recombines TRBV7-9 with TRBJ2-1; the D is unclear. In germline, CDR1 is SEHNR, CDR2 FQNEAQ (reference sequence). The CDR3 extends over 12 amino acids. V shed 5 bases and J shed 5 bases, with 7 bases lying between them.

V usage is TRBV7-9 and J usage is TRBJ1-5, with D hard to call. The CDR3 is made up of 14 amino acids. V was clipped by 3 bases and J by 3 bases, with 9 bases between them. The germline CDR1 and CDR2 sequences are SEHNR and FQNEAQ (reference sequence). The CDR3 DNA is TGTGCCAGCAGCTTTTCGGGAACCAATCAGCCCCAGCATTTT. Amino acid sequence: CASSFSGTNQPQHF. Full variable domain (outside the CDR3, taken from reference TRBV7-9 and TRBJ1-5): DTGVSQNPRHKITKRGQNVTFRCDPISEHNRLYWYRQTLGQGPEFLTYFQNEAQLEKSRLLSDRFSAERPKGSFSTLEIQRTEQGDSAMYLCASSFSGTNQPQHFGDGTRLSIL.

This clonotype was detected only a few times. For the CDR3, the DNA is TGTGCCAGCAGTGAATTTGCGAGCTATGGCTACACCTTC. This sequence encodes CASSEFASYGYTF. The rearrangement joins TRBV25-1 to TRBJ1-2; D is ambiguous. The V end lost 1 base, the J end lost 4 bases, and 7 bases lay between the germline ends. This CDR3 is built from 13 residues. Germline V gene sequence: CDR1 MGHDK, CDR2 SYGVNS.

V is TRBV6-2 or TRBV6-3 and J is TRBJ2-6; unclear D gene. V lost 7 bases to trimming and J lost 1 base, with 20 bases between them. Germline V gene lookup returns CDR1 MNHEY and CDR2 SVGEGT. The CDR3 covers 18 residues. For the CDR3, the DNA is TGTGCCAGCATCCACCGTGCGCTCTTGTTTTCTGGGGCCAACGTCCTGACTTTC. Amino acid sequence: CASIHRALLFSGANVLTF.

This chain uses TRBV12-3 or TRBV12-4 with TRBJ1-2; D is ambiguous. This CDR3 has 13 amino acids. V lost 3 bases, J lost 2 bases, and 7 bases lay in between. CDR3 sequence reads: CASSFKGNYGYTF. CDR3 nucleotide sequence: TGTGCCAGCAGTTTCAAGGGAAACTATGGCTACACCTTC.

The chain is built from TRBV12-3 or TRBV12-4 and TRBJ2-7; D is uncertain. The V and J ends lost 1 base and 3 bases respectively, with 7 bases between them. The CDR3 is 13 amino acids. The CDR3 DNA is TGTGCCAGCAGTTTAGTACCTATCTACGAGCAGTACTTC. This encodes CASSLVPIYEQYF.

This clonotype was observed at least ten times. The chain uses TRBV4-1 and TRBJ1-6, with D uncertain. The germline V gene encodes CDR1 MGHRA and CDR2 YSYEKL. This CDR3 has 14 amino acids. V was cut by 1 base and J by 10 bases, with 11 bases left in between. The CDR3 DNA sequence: TGCGCCAGCAGCCAAGCCCTCGGGGTGTCACCCCTCCACTTT. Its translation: CASSQALGVSPLHF.

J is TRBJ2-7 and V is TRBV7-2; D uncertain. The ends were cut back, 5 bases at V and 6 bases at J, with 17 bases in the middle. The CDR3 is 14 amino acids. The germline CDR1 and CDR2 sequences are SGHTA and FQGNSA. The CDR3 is CASSPRRRQAEQYF. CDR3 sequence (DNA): TGTGCCAGCAGCCCGAGACGCCGCCAGGCCGAGCAGTACTTC.